The 3 T cell receptor beta chains in this list originate from one sample, sequenced in a study of T cell changes during pregnancy in multiple sclerosis. Assay used: immunoSEQ multiplex PCR; TCRdb lists only in-frame clones, some missing. The sample lists fewer than 85,000 clones, 94% occurring once. The sample was peripheral blood, taken in the third trimester of pregnancy. The receptors stem from a female donor with multiple sclerosis, enrolled in a pregnancy study.

Only a few counts were recorded for this clone. This chain uses TRBV6-5 with TRBJ2-7, with D tentatively TRBD2 (6 bases). The V end lost 0 bases, the J end lost 3 bases, and 12 bases lay between the germline ends. Germline assignment: CDR1 MNHEY and CDR2 SVGAGI. The CDR3 length is 15 residues. CDR3 DNA: TGTGCCAGCAGTTACTCAAAACACGGGAGCTACGAGCAGTACTTC. It translates to CASSYSKHGSYEQYF.

The V and J genes are TRBV5-1 and TRBJ1-2; D might be TRBD1 (6 bases). The V end lost 0 bases, the J end lost 1 base, and 13 bases lay between the germline ends. Germline V CDR1 and CDR2: SGHRS, YFSETQ. CDR3 length: 16 residues. The CDR3 DNA follows: TGCGCCAGCAGCTTGGACAGGGCTTCCGGTAACTATGGCTACACCTTC. It codes for CASSLDRASGNYGYTF.

In nucleotides, the CDR3 is TGTGCCAGCTCAGACCCTAGCGGAGCCCACAATGAGCAGTTCTTC. It yields the protein CASSDPSGAHNEQFF. This chain joins TRBV18 and TRBJ2-1; 7 bases fit TRBD2. The CDR3 runs 15 residues. With V trimmed by 5 bases and J by 5 bases, 9 bases remained unmatched. Germline V gene sequence: CDR1 KGHSH, CDR2 LQKENI.